This T cell receptor beta chain was recorded in a study of persistence of HIV-infected CD4 T cells. Study-wide results and caveats: Within sorted populations, more oligoclonal TCRs accompanied more oligoclonal proviruses. Antigen-responding cells were enriched for degenerate expanded CDR3beta sequences.

CDR3 length: 15 amino acids. Trimming left V 0 bases short and J 1 base short, with 9 bases between. In germline, CDR1 is MGHRA, CDR2 YSYEKL. Lysates of CMV-infected fibroblasts at roughly 10 ug/mL stimulated these cells. CD4+ T cells upregulating both CD40 ligand and CD69 were sorted as responding cells. Donors had CD4+ T cell counts above 400 cells/uL and were CMV-seropositive. Sequencing used immunoSEQ version 4 in survey mode. Here immunoSEQ multiplex PCR was the method, and the copy in TCRdb shows in-frame clones only, minus some. The repertoire consists of roughly 16,000 clones, with roughly two thirds occurring once and the leading ten covering approximately 9.2%. With regard to this clone: Its target is not known.

The rearrangement uses TRBV4-1 and TRBJ2-5, with D uncertain. The TCR originated in an adult woman with HIV who was CMV-seropositive. The material was CD4+ T cells sorted from PBMCs after 18-hour stimulation, obtained from a patient who received antiretroviral therapy. CDR3 sequence (DNA): TGCGCCAGCAGCCAAGATTCAGTCGCCCAAGAGACCCAGTACTTC. Its protein product is CASSQDSVAQETQYF.